Presented here are 5 T cell receptor beta chains from one specimen sequenced in a study of OX40 agonist ivuxolimab in advanced cancers. Repertoires were generated with immunoSEQ multiplex PCR, while TCRdb's copy carries only in-frame clones and drops some. The repertoire consists of 50,000 to 55,000 clones, with over 70% occurring once and the leading ten covering under 2%. This sample comprised CD4+ or CD8+ T cells sorted from blood, obtained in a trial of the OX40 agonist ivuxolimab. The receptors were gathered from an adult with an advanced solid tumor such as melanoma, head and neck, liver or kidney cancer.

The chain links TRBV5-4 to TRBJ2-7; D is perhaps TRBD1 (6 bases). Germline V gives CDR1 SGHNT, CDR2 YYREEE (reference sequence). The V end lost 7 bases, the J end lost 0 bases, and 20 bases lay between the germline ends. This CDR3 has 16 residues. CDR3 bases: TGTGCCAGCTCCGTGGGTGGCAGGGGAAACTCCTACGAGCAGTACGTC. The encoded protein is CASSVGGRGNSYEQYV.

This rearrangement joins TRBV18 to TRBJ1-1, with TRBD1 as a possible D gene (5 bases). CDR1 KGHSH and CDR2 LQKENI come from the germline V gene. The CDR3 has 14 residues. Trimming removed 3 bases at V and 4 bases at J, with 12 bases between. CDR3 bases: TGTGCCAGCTCACCTGGGACTTTACTCACTGAAGCTTTCTTT. Protein: CASSPGTLLTEAFF.

V is TRBV28 and J is TRBJ2-1; a possible D gene is TRBD2 (5 bases). The CDR3 is made up of 16 amino acids. Germline values: CDR1 MDHEN, CDR2 SYDVKM. The germline V and J ends were trimmed by 2 bases and 3 bases, with 14 bases remaining between them. CDR3 nucleotide sequence: TGTGCCAGCAGTTTAACGTCCAGCGGCCTCTACAATGAGCAGTTCTTC. It yields the protein CASSLTSSGLYNEQFF.

The chain combines TRBV6-6 with TRBJ2-1; the D is unclear. The CDR3 is 10 residues long. CDR1 MNHNY and CDR2 SVGAGI come from the germline V gene (reference sequence). V lost 8 bases, J lost 6 bases, and 5 bases lay in between. CDR3 coding DNA: TGTGCCAGCGCAAGCAATGAGCAGTTCTTC. This encodes CASASNEQFF.

The J gene is TRBJ2-1, the V gene TRBV5-4; a weak D match, TRBD1 (8 bases). Germline V lookup: CDR1 SGHNT, CDR2 YYREEE (reference sequence). Trimming stripped 4 bases from V and 7 bases from J, with 12 bases between. This CDR3 spans 13 amino acids. The CDR3 DNA reads TGTGCCAGCAGCAACAGGGGGGGGAATGAGCAGTTCTTC. Translation: CASSNRGGNEQFF.